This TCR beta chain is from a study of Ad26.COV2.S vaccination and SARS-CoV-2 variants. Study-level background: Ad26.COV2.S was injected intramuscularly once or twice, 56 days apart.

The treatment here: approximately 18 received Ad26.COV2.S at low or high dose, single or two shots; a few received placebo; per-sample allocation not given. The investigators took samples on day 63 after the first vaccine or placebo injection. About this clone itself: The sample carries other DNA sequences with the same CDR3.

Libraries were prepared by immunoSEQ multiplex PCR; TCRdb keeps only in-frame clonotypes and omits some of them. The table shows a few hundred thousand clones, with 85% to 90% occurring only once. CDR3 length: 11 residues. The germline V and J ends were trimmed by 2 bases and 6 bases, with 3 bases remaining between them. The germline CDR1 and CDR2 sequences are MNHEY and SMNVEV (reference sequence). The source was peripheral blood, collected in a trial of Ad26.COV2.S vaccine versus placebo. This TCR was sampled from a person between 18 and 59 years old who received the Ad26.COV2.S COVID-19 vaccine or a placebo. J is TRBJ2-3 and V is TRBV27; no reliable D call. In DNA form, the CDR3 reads TGTGCCAGCAGTTTAGGGGATACGCAGTATTTT. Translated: CASSLGDTQYF.